This TCR beta chain is from a study of blood T cell repertoires in COVID-19. There are 13 residues in the CDR3. Trimming cost V 6 bases and J 3 bases; bases outside gene matches: 2. Germline CDR1 is SNHLY and CDR2 is FYNNEI. Clones were read by immunoSEQ multiplex PCR, and TCRdb kept only the in-frame ones, dropping some. The repertoire holds 300,000 to 400,000 clones, 70% to 90% seen once, with around 0.91% in the top ten. In this sample, this clone turned up once. The rearrangement uses TRBV2 and TRBJ2-7; 10 nucleotides line up with TRBD2. The receptor was isolated from a woman under 40 with acute COVID-19. The sample taken for sequencing was PBMCs or T cells enriched from blood (not recorded which). CDR3 coding DNA: TGTGCCAGCAGAATAGCGGGGGGCTACGAGCAGTACTTC. Encoded protein: CASRIAGGYEQYF.